The present TCR beta chain was sequenced within a study of tumor-infiltrating lymphocytes in localized non-small cell lung cancer. Overall study: Several tumor histologies, both smoking statuses, and some post-neoadjuvant chemotherapy samples were included. Whole-study results and caveats: Available tissue quantity limited TCR sequencing to a patient subset. Higher tumor T cell infiltration than in uninvolved lung was supported by TCRbeta sequencing. Different pieces of the same tissue were used for each assay.

A word on this clone: Its specificity is unknown.

Produced via immunoSEQ multiplex PCR; TCRdb's table is partial and in-frame only. The sample holds around 17,000 clones, over 75% seen once. The CDR3 loop spans 13 amino acids. Trimming cost V 7 bases and J 7 bases, with 17 bases left between them. Germline lookup yields CDR1 SEHNR and CDR2 FQNEAQ (reference sequence). The clonotype comes from a human donor with non-small cell lung cancer. Sequencing was done on a sample of lung tumor tissue. The V and J genes are TRBV7-9 and TRBJ2-7; D is unresolved. Written as DNA, the CDR3 is TGTGCCAGCATCCCTGTGGCCAAGGAGGAGCAGTACTTC. Protein: CASIPVAKEEQYF.